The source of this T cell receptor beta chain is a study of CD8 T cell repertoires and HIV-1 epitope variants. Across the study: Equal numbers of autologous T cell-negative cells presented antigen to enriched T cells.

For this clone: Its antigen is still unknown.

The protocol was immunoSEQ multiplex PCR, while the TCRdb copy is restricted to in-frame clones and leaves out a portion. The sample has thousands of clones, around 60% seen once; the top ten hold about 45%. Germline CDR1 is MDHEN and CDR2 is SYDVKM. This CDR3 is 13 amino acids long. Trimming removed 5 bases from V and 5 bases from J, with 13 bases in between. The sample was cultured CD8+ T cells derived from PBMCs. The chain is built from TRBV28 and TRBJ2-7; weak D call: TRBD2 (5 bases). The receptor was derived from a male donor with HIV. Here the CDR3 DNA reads TGTGCCAGCAGTCTTAAACTAGTGCACGAGCAGTACTTC. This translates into CASSLKLVHEQYF.